What follows are 9 T cell receptor beta chains derived from one specimen sequenced in a study of metastatic and nonmetastatic thyroid tumors (dated by TCRdb to about 2020). Library construction relied on PCR. The sequencer was an Illumina HiSeq 4000. TCRdb applied fastp at Q25 and MiXCR to the public reads, then kept only in-frame beta chains. A total of tens of thousands of clones appear in this sample, approximately 12% of them only once. Approximately 8.8% of the sample is taken by the ten largest. None of the patients had been given any treatment before thyroid surgery. Material: tumor tissue. The source is a female donor with papillary thyroid cancer or a benign thyroid nodule (not recorded which). Some clones in this sample may be carry-over from other donors' samples.

The chain couples TRBV3-1 to TRBJ1-1; D is undetermined. Germline V CDR1 and CDR2: LGHDT, YNNKEL (reference sequence). Trimming removed 4 bases at V and 0 bases at J, with 9 bases between. The CDR3 extends over 14 amino acids. Here the CDR3 DNA reads TGTGCCAGCAGCCTTAAGGCCGTGAACACTGAAGCTTTCTTT. Its protein is CASSLKAVNTEAFF.

This clone appeared many times. CDR3 loop: CASRYGPSVETQYF. The CDR3 region has the DNA TGTGCCAGCAGATACGGACCATCCGTGGAGACCCAGTACTTC. V is TRBV6-5 and J is TRBJ2-5; unclear D gene. The CDR3 is made up of 14 amino acids. Germline loops: CDR1 MNHEY, CDR2 SVGAGI. V lost 6 bases, J lost 5 bases, and 16 bases lay in between.

Points on this clone: A much larger clone differs from this one at a single base, so this may be a read error. The rearrangement links TRBV6-4 to TRBJ2-6; the D gene is possibly TRBD1 (5 bases). The CDR3 is 16 residues long. Trimming took off 7 bases at V and 0 bases at J, with 13 bases between the two ends. Germline V gene sequence: CDR1 MRHNA, CDR2 SNTAGT. CDR3 DNA sequence: TGTGCCAGCATTGCCGACAGTATCTCTGGGGCCAACGTCCTGACTTTC. This translates into CASIADSISGANVLTF.

There are a few counts of this clone. This may be a read error: a much more frequent sequence differs by one nucleotide. At the DNA level, this CDR3 is encoded by other sequences in the same sample as well. The gene calls are TRBV20-1 and TRBJ1-6, with no clear D. The CDR3 extends over 15 amino acids. V was cut by 5 bases and J by 10 bases, with 21 bases left in between. CDR1 DFQATT and CDR2 SNEGSKA come from the germline V gene (reference sequence). CDR3 DNA: TGCAGTGCTCTCGGTCCGCATGGGCCCGACTCACCCCTCCACTTT. As protein: CSALGPHGPDSPLHF.

This clone was seen ten or more times. The chain links TRBV12-3 or TRBV12-4 to TRBJ1-1, with D hard to call. This CDR3 region has 14 residues. The V end lost 7 bases, the J end lost 5 bases, and 17 bases lay between the germline ends. The CDR3 nucleotides are TGTGCCAGCAACACTAACCCCGGGTTTACTGAAGCTTTCTTT. Protein: CASNTNPGFTEAFF.

This clone has just a few counts. The chain joins TRBV6-5 to TRBJ1-2; D is possibly TRBD1 (5 bases). Germline lookup yields CDR1 MNHEY and CDR2 SVGAGI. The V gene lost 3 bases and the J gene lost 8 bases, with 28 bases spanning the gap. This CDR3 comprises 18 residues. CDR3 bases: TGTGCCAGCAGTTATTTAGGTCCCCGCGGGGGAGGGGTCCACGGCTACACCTTC. Translation gives CASSYLGPRGGGVHGYTF.

This clone was seen many times. The chain joins TRBV4-1 to TRBJ2-2, with D perhaps TRBD2 (6 bases). The germline V gene encodes CDR1 MGHRA and CDR2 YSYEKL. Trimming pared 3 bases from V and 7 bases from J, leaving 18 bases between. The length of the CDR3 is 16 residues. This CDR3 is CASSQWGDRLGGELFF. In nucleotides, the CDR3 is TGCGCCAGCAGCCAGTGGGGGGATCGGTTGGGCGGGGAGCTGTTTTTT.

CDR3 in DNA: TGTGCCTGGAGTGCCGGGGGGTGGCAGTACAATCAGCCCCAGCATTTT. Translation gives CAWSAGGWQYNQPQHF. The V gene is TRBV30, the J gene TRBJ1-5, with D perhaps TRBD1 (5 bases). Deletions cut 1 base from V and 3 bases from J, with 16 bases between. Germline CDR1 reads GTSNPN; CDR2 reads SVGIG (reference sequence). This CDR3 is built from 16 residues.

This clone was observed at least ten times. CDR3 nucleotides: TGTGCCAGCAGCCCTCGGGCCAACTACGAGCAGTACTTC. It encodes CASSPRANYEQYF. This rearrangement joins TRBV27 to TRBJ2-7, with D uncertain. The length of the CDR3 is 13 residues. Looked up from germline, CDR1 is MNHEY and CDR2 is SMNVEV (reference sequence). V dropped 6 bases and J dropped 3 bases, with 12 bases sitting between them.